Shown below are 8 T cell receptor beta chains from a single sample sequenced in a study of blood T cell repertoires in COVID-19 (dated by TCRdb to between 2020 and 2021). The protocol used for the library was the immunoSEQ multiplex PCR assay. The table was pulled from immuneACCESS by TCRdb, which kept in-frame rearrangements only. Such tables lose some clones; where checked, under half of the loss comes from unresolved V genes, and the rest has no known cause. For this sample there are 300,000 or so clones; about 90% appear just once. Together, the top ten hold around 3.5% of the sample. Sample: peripheral blood. The receptors were sampled from a woman aged 40 to 49 with acute or convalescent COVID-19.

The V gene is TRBV11-2, the J gene TRBJ2-2; TRBD1 agrees at 7 bases. This CDR3 is built from 15 residues. V gave up 4 bases and J gave up 1 base; unmatched junction bases: 3. Per germline, CDR1 SGHAT and CDR2 FQNNGV. The CDR3 spells CASSSWTGNTGELFF. CDR3 bases: TGTGCCAGCAGCTCCTGGACAGGGAACACCGGGGAGCTGTTTTTT. Filled out from reference TRBV11-2 and TRBJ2-2, the complete variable domain reads EAGVAQSPRYKIIEKRQSVAFWCNPISGHATLYWYQQILGQGPKLLIQFQNNGVVDDSQLPKDRFSAERLKGVDSTLKIQPAKLEDSAVYLCASSSWTGNTGELFFGEGSRLTVL.

The J gene is TRBJ2-3, the V gene TRBV7-6, with 8 bases that match TRBD2. The CDR3 totals 18 residues. CDR1 is SGHVS and CDR2 is FNYEAQ in the germline V gene. With V trimmed by 5 bases and J by 4 bases, 17 bases remained unmatched. The CDR3 sequence is CASSLLPFGGAGADTQYF. CDR3 nucleotides: TGTGCCAGCAGCCTTTTGCCTTTCGGGGGGGCCGGGGCAGATACGCAGTATTTT. Combining the CDR3 with reference TRBV7-6 and TRBJ2-3 gives the whole variable domain GAGVSQSPRYKVTKRGQDVALRCDPISGHVSLYWYRQALGQGPEFLTYFNYEAQQDKSGLPNDRFSAERPEGSISTLTIQRTEQRDSAMYRCASSLLPFGGAGADTQYFGPGTRLTVL.

This chain joins TRBV5-6 and TRBJ2-7, with 9 bases identical to TRBD1. The CDR3 is 14 amino acids. CDR1 SGHDT and CDR2 YYEEEE come from the germline V gene. V lost 2 bases to trimming and J lost 3 bases; unmatched junction nucleotides: 3. The CDR3 loop reads CASSFGTGNYEQYV. The CDR3 DNA follows: TGTGCCAGCAGCTTTGGGACAGGGAACTACGAGCAGTACGTC.

This clone was seen only a few times. The chain is built from TRBV6-5 and TRBJ1-1; D unclear. Trimming took off 6 bases at V and 3 bases at J, with 11 bases between the two ends. The CDR3 has 13 amino acids. The V gene's germline CDR1 is MNHEY and CDR2 SVGAGI. The DNA for the CDR3 is TGTGCCAGCAGCCCGACATCGGACACTGAAGCTTTCTTT. Translating it yields CASSPTSDTEAFF.

The rearrangement uses TRBV7-9 and TRBJ1-2; 9 nucleotides agree with TRBD1. CDR1 and CDR2 (germline): SEHNR, FQNEAQ (reference sequence). The CDR3 runs 14 residues. The J segment lost 4 bases and the V segment lost 5 bases, leaving 5 bases of the junction unmatched. The CDR3 reads CASSRTGAFYGYTF. CDR3 bases: TGTGCCAGCAGCCGGACAGGGGCATTCTATGGCTACACCTTC.

The genes are TRBV11-2 and TRBJ2-5; 12 positions agree with TRBD2. In germline, CDR1 is SGHAT, CDR2 FQNNGV. Unmatched junction bases numbered 6, after V lost 5 bases and J lost 2 bases. This CDR3 region has 16 residues. The chain's CDR3 is CASSRTSGGIQETQYF. The DNA for the CDR3 is TGTGCCAGCAGCCGCACTAGCGGGGGGATTCAAGAGACCCAGTACTTC.

This chain uses TRBV2 with TRBJ1-6; tentative D call: TRBD1 (5 bases). Trimming removed 11 bases from V and 9 bases from J, with 17 bases in between. This CDR3 has 13 amino acids. The germline V gene encodes CDR1 SNHLY and CDR2 FYNNEI. CDR3 sequence reads: CAGSSGSGSPLHF. DNA of the CDR3: TGTGCCGGGTCGTCAGGGTCGGGTTCACCCCTCCACTTT. Combining the CDR3 with reference TRBV2 and TRBJ1-6 gives the whole variable domain EPEVTQTPSHQVTQMGQEVILRCVPISNHLYFYWYRQILGQKVEFLVSFYNNEISEKSEIFDDQFSVERPDGSNFTLKIRSTKLEDSAMYFCAGSSGSGSPLHFGNGTRLTVT.

The chain is built from TRBV6-5 and TRBJ1-1, with D maybe TRBD1 (6 bases). Germline CDR1 reads MNHEY; CDR2 reads SVGAGI. The CDR3 totals 15 residues. Trimming removed 0 bases from V and 3 bases from J, with 11 bases in between. The CDR3 sequence: CASSYSRGGDTEAFF. The CDR3 bases are TGTGCCAGCAGTTACTCCAGGGGTGGAGACACTGAAGCTTTCTTT.